The rows below give T cell receptor beta chains drawn from one sample of a study of T cells in localized non-small cell lung cancer. Profiled with immunoSEQ multiplex PCR; TCRdb holds only in-frame clones, not every one. The sample consists of nearly 25,000 clones, 80% to 95% of them appearing once. Sequencing used peripheral blood, obtained before any cancer treatment. The receptors were gathered from a woman aged 35 to 70 with stage I lung adenocarcinoma. Each CDR3 is given with its conserved first and last residue. D genes are given only for firm matches. Only some rows state a clone size, as once, few, many or a class for expanded clones.

V gene	D gene	J gene	clone size	CDR3 protein	CDR3 DNA
TRBV5-1	TRBD1	TRBJ2-5	.	CASSGSGTGGETQYF	TGCGCCAGCAGCGGCTCCGGGACAGGGGGAGAGACCCAGTACTTC
TRBV7-2	TRBD1	TRBJ2-7	.	CASSLTGNGEQYF	TGTGCCAGCAGCTTGACAGGGAATGGCGAGCAGTACTTC
TRBV6-5	TRBD1	TRBJ2-5	.	CASSYRGQLQETQYF	TGTGCCAGCAGTTACCGGGGACAGCTCCAAGAGACCCAGTACTTC
TRBV5-1	.	TRBJ2-5	.	CASSLGAAGETQYF	TGCGCCAGCAGCTTGGGGGCTGCCGGAGAGACCCAGTACTTC
TRBV7-9	TRBD1	TRBJ2-7	.	CASSPPARGQANLQYF	TGTGCCAGCAGCCCCCCTGCGCGGGGACAGGCAAACCTTCAGTACTTC
TRBV19	TRBD2	TRBJ2-2	.	CASAFAGLVGGRTGELFF	TGTGCCAGTGCGTTCGCAGGACTAGTGGGAGGGAGGACCGGGGAGCTGTTTTTT
TRBV6-5	.	TRBJ1-5	.	CASSYRWGMEPQHF	TGTGCCAGCAGTTACCGCTGGGGGATGGAGCCCCAGCATTTT
TRBV6-6	.	TRBJ1-5	.	CASSYGSNQPQHF	TGTGCCAGCAGTTACGGTAGCAATCAGCCCCAGCATTTT
TRBV29-1	TRBD1	TRBJ2-1	.	CSGMDRGRGNEQFF	TGCAGCGGGATGGACAGGGGGCGGGGCAATGAGCAGTTCTTC
TRBV2	.	TRBJ2-3	.	CASSEPPMSLLQYF	TGTGCCAGCAGTGAGCCACCCATGTCCCTCCTGCAGTATTTT
TRBV6-6	.	TRBJ2-1	.	CASSRDRYNEQFF	TGTGCCAGCAGTCGGGACCGTTACAATGAGCAGTTCTTC
TRBV7-9	.	TRBJ2-5	.	CASCSGHIQETQYF	TGTGCCAGCTGCTCTGGACACATACAAGAGACCCAGTACTTC
TRBV28	.	TRBJ2-7	.	CASSPHYEQYF	TGTGCCAGCAGTCCGCATTACGAGCAGTACTTC
TRBV10-3	TRBD1	TRBJ2-2	once	CAISHHPERGLISDGTGELFF	TGTGCCATCAGCCACCACCCAGAGAGGGGGCTTATTTCTGATGGCACCGGGGAGCTGTTTTTT
TRBV28	TRBD1	TRBJ2-2	.	CASSSPGEGTGRRELFF	TGTGCCAGCAGTTCGCCCGGTGAAGGGACAGGGAGACGGGAGCTGTTTTTT
TRBV27	TRBD1	TRBJ2-4	once	CASSPHDRVKNIQYF	TGTGCCAGCAGTCCTCACGACAGGGTCAAAAACATTCAGTACTTC
TRBV6-5	TRBD2	TRBJ2-7	once	CASSLSGGTYEQYF	TGTGCCAGCAGTCTCTCGGGAGGAACCTACGAGCAGTACTTC
TRBV5-1	TRBD1	TRBJ2-5	.	CASSLAGTGSETQYF	TGCGCCAGCAGCCTTGCCGGGACAGGGTCAGAGACCCAGTACTTC
TRBV11-3	TRBD1	TRBJ1-1	.	CASSRDSGLEAFF	TGTGCCAGCAGCCGGGACAGCGGACTGGAAGCTTTCTTT
TRBV7-6	.	TRBJ2-2	.	CASSLAAATNTGELFF	TGTGCCAGCAGCTTAGCAGCGGCCACGAACACCGGGGAGCTGTTTTTT
TRBV30	.	TRBJ2-1	.	CAWGTYQQFF	TGTGCCTGGGGGACGTATCAGCAGTTCTTC
TRBV28	.	TRBJ2-3	.	CASTSSRVSGTDTQYF	TGTGCCAGCACCTCCTCTAGGGTGTCTGGCACAGATACGCAGTATTTT
TRBV11-2	TRBD1	TRBJ1-3	.	CASSSISGTVLSGNTIYF	TGTGCCAGCAGCTCGATATCCGGGACAGTCCTCTCTGGAAACACCATATATTTT
TRBV5-1	TRBD1	TRBJ2-7	.	CASTFGQGGAYEQYF	TGCGCCAGCACCTTCGGACAGGGCGGCGCCTACGAGCAGTACTTC
TRBV27	.	TRBJ1-5	.	CASSPSWDTNQPQHF	TGTGCCAGCAGTCCCTCATGGGACACTAATCAGCCCCAGCATTTT
TRBV11-2	.	TRBJ2-3	.	CASSLAWAGGTDTQYF	TGTGCCAGCAGCTTAGCTTGGGCAGGGGGCACAGATACGCAGTATTTT
TRBV28	.	TRBJ1-2	.	CASSRDTYGYTF	TGTGCCAGCAGCCGTGACACTTATGGCTACACCTTC
TRBV9	.	TRBJ2-2	.	CASSVVGGVNTGELFF	TGTGCCAGCAGCGTAGTTGGCGGGGTGAACACCGGGGAGCTGTTTTTT
TRBV19	TRBD2	TRBJ2-1	.	CASTTRARLRTSAHNEQFF	TGTGCCAGTACCACCCGGGCCAGGTTGAGGACTAGCGCCCACAATGAGCAGTTCTTC
TRBV27	.	TRBJ1-6	.	CASSPLSGRHNSPLHF	TGTGCCAGCAGCCCTTTGTCGGGGCGGCACAATTCACCCCTCCACTTT
TRBV6-5	TRBD1	TRBJ1-1	once	CASSYSTGEAFF	TGTGCCAGCAGTTACTCAACAGGGGAGGCTTTCTTT
TRBV29-1	.	TRBJ2-2	few	CSVLRLGARGAGELFF	TGCAGCGTTTTACGCCTAGGCGCCAGGGGGGCCGGGGAGCTGTTTTTT
TRBV2	.	TRBJ2-2	.	CASMDRNTGELFF	TGTGCCAGCATGGACAGAAACACCGGGGAGCTGTTTTTT
TRBV14	TRBD2	TRBJ2-3	.	CASSLRLAGAGADTQYF	TGTGCCAGCAGCTTAAGACTAGCGGGAGCGGGTGCGGATACGCAGTATTTT
TRBV10-1	TRBD2	TRBJ2-1	.	CASSGSGLAGTLDVYNEQFF	TGCGCCAGCAGTGGGTCTGGGTTAGCGGGTACCTTGGACGTGTACAATGAGCAGTTCTTC
TRBV27	.	TRBJ1-5	.	CASSRHGTGAQHF	TGTGCCAGCAGTAGACACGGGACGGGGGCCCAGCATTTT
TRBV5-1	TRBD2	TRBJ2-1	.	CASSLGIAGDGNEQFF	TGCGCCAGCAGCTTGGGGATAGCGGGAGACGGGAATGAGCAGTTCTTC
TRBV27	.	TRBJ2-7	.	CASSLVRAHEQYF	TGTGCCAGCAGTTTAGTCAGGGCCCACGAGCAGTACTTC
TRBV28	TRBD1	TRBJ1-3	.	CASTSGGLGNTIYF	TGTGCCAGCACCTCAGGGGGGCTTGGAAACACCATATATTTT
TRBV4-2	TRBD1	TRBJ1-1	.	CASSQGEPGQLNTEAFF	TGTGCCAGCAGCCAAGGAGAACCGGGACAGCTGAACACTGAAGCTTTCTTT
TRBV7-9	.	TRBJ2-2	.	CASQGLNTGELFF	TGTGCCTCACAGGGCCTTAACACCGGGGAGCTGTTTTTT
TRBV6-1	.	TRBJ2-7	.	CASTKTRSYEQYF	TGTGCCAGCACTAAGACTAGATCCTACGAGCAGTACTTC
TRBV7-3	TRBD1	TRBJ2-7	once	CASSPAGGLGEQYF	TGTGCCAGCAGCCCAGCAGGGGGATTAGGAGAGCAGTACTTC
TRBV11-1	.	TRBJ1-1	.	CASSLARVTWGHTEAFF	TGTGCCAGCAGCTTAGCGCGTGTCACCTGGGGACACACTGAAGCTTTCTTT
TRBV18	TRBD2	TRBJ2-3	.	CASSVLAGVVDTQYF	TGTGCCAGCTCAGTACTAGCGGGAGTGGTGGATACGCAGTATTTT